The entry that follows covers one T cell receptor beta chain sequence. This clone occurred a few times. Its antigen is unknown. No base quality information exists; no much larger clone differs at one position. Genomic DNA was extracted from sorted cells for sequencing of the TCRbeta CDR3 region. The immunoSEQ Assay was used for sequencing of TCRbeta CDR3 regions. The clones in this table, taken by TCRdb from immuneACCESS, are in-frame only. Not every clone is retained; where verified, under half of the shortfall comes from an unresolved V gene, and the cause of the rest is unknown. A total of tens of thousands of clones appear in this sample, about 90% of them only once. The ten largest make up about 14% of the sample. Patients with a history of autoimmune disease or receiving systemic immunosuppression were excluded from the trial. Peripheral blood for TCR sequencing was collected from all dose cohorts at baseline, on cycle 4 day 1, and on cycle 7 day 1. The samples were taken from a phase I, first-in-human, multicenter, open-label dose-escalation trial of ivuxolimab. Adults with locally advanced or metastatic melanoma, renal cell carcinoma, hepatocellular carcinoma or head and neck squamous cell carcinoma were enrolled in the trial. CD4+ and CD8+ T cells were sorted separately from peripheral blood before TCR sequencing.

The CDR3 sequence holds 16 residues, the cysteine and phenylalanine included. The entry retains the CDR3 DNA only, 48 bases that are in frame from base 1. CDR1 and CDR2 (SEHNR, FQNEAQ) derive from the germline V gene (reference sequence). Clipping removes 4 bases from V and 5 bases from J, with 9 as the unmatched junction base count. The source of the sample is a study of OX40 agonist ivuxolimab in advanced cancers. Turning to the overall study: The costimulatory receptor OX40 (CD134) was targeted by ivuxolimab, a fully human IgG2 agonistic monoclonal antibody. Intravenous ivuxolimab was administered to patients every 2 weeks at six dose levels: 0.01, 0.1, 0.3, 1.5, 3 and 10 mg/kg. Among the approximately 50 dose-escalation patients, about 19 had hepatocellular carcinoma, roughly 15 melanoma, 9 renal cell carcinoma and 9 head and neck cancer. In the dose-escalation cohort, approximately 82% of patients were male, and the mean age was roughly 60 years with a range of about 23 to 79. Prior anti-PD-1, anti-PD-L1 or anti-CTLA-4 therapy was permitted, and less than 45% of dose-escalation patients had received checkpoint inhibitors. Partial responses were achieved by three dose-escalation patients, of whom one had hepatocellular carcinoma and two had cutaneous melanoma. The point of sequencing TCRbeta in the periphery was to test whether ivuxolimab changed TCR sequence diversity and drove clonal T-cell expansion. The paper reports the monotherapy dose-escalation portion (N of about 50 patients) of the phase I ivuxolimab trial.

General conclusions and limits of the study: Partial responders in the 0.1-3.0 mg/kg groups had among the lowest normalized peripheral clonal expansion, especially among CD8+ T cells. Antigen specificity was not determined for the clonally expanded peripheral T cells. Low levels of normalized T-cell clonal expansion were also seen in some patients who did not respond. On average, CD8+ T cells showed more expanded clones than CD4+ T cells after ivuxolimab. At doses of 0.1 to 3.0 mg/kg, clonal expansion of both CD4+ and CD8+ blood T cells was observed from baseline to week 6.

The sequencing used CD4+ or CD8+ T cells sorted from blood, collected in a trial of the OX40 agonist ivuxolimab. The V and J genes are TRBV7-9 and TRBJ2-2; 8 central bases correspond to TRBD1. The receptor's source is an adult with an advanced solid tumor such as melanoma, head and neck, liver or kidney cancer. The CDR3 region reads CASSSPQGAGTGELFF. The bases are TGTGCCAGCAGCTCGCCCCAGGGGGCTGGTACCGGGGAGCTGTTTTTT. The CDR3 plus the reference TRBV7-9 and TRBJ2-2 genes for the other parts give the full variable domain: DTGVSQNPRHKITKRGQNVTFRCDPISEHNRLYWYRQTLGQGPEFLTYFQNEAQLEKSRLLSDRFSAERPKGSFSTLEIQRTEQGDSAMYLCASSSPQGAGTGELFFGEGSRLTVL.